This T cell receptor (beta chain) was profiled in a study of T cell repertoires in cytomegalovirus infection. For this clonotype: As yet, its antigen is unknown. One end of the junction is discordant with germline, which a read error may explain.

CDR3 length: 15 amino acids. Per germline, CDR1 SGHVS and CDR2 FNYEAQ. Points from the study as a whole: The study identified carriers of CMV plus the relevant HLA from cumulative public TCR beta family frequency.

Via MiXCR, TCRdb re-called the reads, giving one row per CDR3 protein. The table includes some 940,000 distinct CDR3 sequences, roughly 30% detected once. Specimen: cultured CD8+ T cells from PBMCs, collected from culture after CMV antigen stimulation. The TCR was taken from a human donor in good health (CMV status not recorded). Some clones in this sample may be carry-over from other donors' samples. The rearrangement joins TRBV7-6 to TRBJ1-1; D is possibly TRBD1 (6 bases). The CDR3 loop reads CTSSSPLGADTEAFF. CDR3 in DNA: TGTACCAGCAGCTCTCCCCTGGGGGCGGACACTGAAGCTTTCTTT.